The rows below give T cell receptor beta chains drawn from one sample of a study of T cells in Graves' hyperthyroidism and ophthalmopathy. TCRdb fed the multiplex PCR reads into MiXCR, producing one record per CDR3 protein. The sample records roughly 630,000 distinct CDR3 sequences, approximately 14% being singletons. Input material: blood. The source of these receptors is a young woman with Graves' hyperthyroidism. Each CDR3 is given with its conserved first and last residue. D genes are given only for firm matches. Part of the rows lack a size; the others show once, few, many or a class for expanded clones.

TRBV7-2,-,TRBJ1-2,few,TGTGCCAGCAGAGCCGAGCTTAACTATGGCTACACCTTC,CASRAELNYGYTF
TRBV6-6,-,TRBJ2-1,-,TGTGCCAGCAGTTACACGGCGGTTGCCTACAATGAGCAGTTCTTC,CASSYTAVAYNEQFF
TRBV5-6,-,TRBJ2-3,-,TGTGCCAGCAGCCAAGGACCGGGGTTAAGTGATACGCAGTATTTT,CASSQGPGLSDTQYF
TRBV20-1,-,TRBJ2-7,many,TGCAGTGCTAGTCGGGCAGTGACCTACGAGCAGTACTTC,CSASRAVTYEQYF
TRBV15,-,TRBJ1-5,many,TGTGCCACCAGCAGACCCCCCCTGGAAAGCCGGAGCAATCAGCCCCAGCATTTT,CATSRPPLESRSNQPQHF
TRBV6-9,TRBD1,TRBJ1-3,-,TGTGCCAGCAGTTTGGACCAGGGGGTTGGAAACACCATATATTTT,CASSLDQGVGNTIYF
TRBV7-9,TRBD1,TRBJ1-1,many,TGTGCCAGCAGCCCAGGGGGCGAGGGCACTGAAGCTTTCTTT,CASSPGGEGTEAFF
TRBV13,TRBD1,TRBJ2-7,-,TGTGCCAGCAGCTTAGGCGGTCCCGGGACAGGGCCCGAGCAGTACTTC,CASSLGGPGTGPEQYF
TRBV15,-,TRBJ2-3,-,TGTGCCACCAGCAGAGTCGGAGGGACCCCTAGCACAGATACGCAGTATTTT,CATSRVGGTPSTDTQYF
TRBV4-3,-,TRBJ1-5,-,TGCGCCAGCAGCCAAGATCTGATCCAGGGCAGAGATCAGCCCCAGCATTTT,CASSQDLIQGRDQPQHF
TRBV5-6,-,TRBJ2-5,few,TGTGCCAGCAGAAGGTCAGGAGAGACCCAGTACTTC,CASRRSGETQYF
TRBV30,-,TRBJ2-7,many,TGTGCCTGGAGTGGGACAGTCTACTACGAGCAGTACTTC,CAWSGTVYYEQYF
TRBV7-2,-,TRBJ1-5,few,TGTGCCAGCAGCGCATACCAAAGTGGGGGGCGTTCTTATCAGCCCCAGCATTTT,CASSAYQSGGRSYQPQHF